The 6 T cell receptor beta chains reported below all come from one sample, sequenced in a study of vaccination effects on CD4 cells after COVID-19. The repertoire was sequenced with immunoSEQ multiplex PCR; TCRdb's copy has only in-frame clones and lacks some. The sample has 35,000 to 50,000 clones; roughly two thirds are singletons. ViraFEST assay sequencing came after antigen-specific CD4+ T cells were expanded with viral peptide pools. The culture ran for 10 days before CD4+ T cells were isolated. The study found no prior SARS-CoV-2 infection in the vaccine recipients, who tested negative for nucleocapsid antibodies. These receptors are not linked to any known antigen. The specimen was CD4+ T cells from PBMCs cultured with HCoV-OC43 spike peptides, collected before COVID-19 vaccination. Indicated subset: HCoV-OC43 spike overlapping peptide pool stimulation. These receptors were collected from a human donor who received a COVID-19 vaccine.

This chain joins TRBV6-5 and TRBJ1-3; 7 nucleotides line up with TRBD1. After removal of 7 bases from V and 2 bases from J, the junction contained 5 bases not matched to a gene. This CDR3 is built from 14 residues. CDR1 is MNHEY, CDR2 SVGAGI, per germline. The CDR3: CASKKQGTGNTIYF. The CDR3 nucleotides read TGTGCCAGCAAAAAACAGGGGACTGGAAACACCATATATTTT.

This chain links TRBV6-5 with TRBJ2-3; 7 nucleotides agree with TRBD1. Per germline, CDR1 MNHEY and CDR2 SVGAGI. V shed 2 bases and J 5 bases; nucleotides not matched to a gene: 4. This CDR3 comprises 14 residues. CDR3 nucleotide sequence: TGTGCCAGCAGTTACGACAGGGAAAGAGATACGCAGTATTTT. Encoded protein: CASSYDRERDTQYF.

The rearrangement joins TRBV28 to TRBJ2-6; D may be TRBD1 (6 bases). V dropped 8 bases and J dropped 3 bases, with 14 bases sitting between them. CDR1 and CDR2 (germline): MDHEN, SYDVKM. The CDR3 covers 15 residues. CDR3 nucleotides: TGTGCCAGCGCTTCCCTAGGGGGTGGGGCCAACGTCCTGACTTTC. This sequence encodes CASASLGGGANVLTF. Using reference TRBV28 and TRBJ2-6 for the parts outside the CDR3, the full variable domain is DVKVTQSSRYLVKRTGEKVFLECVQDMDHENMFWYRQDPGLGLRLIYFSYDVKMKEKGDIPEGYSVSREKKERFSLILESASTNQTSMYLCASASLGGGANVLTFGAGSRLTVL.

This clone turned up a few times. CDR3: CASSLGKTEAFF. The CDR3 bases are TGTGCCAGCAGTCTTGGTAAGACTGAAGCTTTCTTT. The chain employs TRBV12-3 or TRBV12-4 and TRBJ1-1; D gene uncertain. This CDR3 is built from 12 residues. V was shortened by 5 bases and J by 5 bases, with 9 bases between the two germline ends.

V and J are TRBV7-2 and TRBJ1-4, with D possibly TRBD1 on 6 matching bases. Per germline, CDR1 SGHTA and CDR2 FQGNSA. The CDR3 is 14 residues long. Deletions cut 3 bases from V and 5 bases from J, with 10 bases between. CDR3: CASSLRRGNEKLFF. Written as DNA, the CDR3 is TGTGCCAGCAGCTTGAGGAGGGGGAATGAAAAACTGTTTTTT.

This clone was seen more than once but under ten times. CDR3 nucleotide sequence: TGTGCCAGCAGTCCCCCGGACAGGGGGCGCCTCGAGCAGTACTTC. It yields the protein CASSPPDRGRLEQYF. The chain links TRBV6-5 to TRBJ2-7, with TRBD1 identical over 11 bases. V shed 5 bases and J 6 bases; nucleotides not matched to a gene: 9. CDR3 length equals 15 residues. The germline gives CDR1 MNHEY, CDR2 SVGAGI.